Below, 10 T cell receptor beta chains from the same sample are listed, as sequenced in a study of immune evolution from preneoplasia to lung adenocarcinoma. Assay used: immunoSEQ multiplex PCR; TCRdb lists only in-frame clones, some missing. The repertoire holds roughly 6,200 clones, with around four fifths as singletons. Sequencing used FFPE minimally invasive lung adenocarcinoma tissue. The source is a person between 50 and 69 years old with lung adenocarcinoma.

This clone was observed a single time. V gene TRBV7-2 combines with J gene TRBJ2-1, with 7 bases matching TRBD2. With 4 bases clipped from V and 8 bases from J, the junction kept 8 bases outside the gene matches. Germline lookup yields CDR1 SGHTA and CDR2 FQGNSA. The length of the CDR3 is 14 residues. CDR3 bases: TGTGCCAGCAGCTCCACCCTGGGGGGGTATGAGCAGTTCTTC. This codes for CASSSTLGGYEQFF.

The chain links TRBV14 to TRBJ1-2; no firm D call. V was pared by 5 bases and J by 8 bases, with 21 bases between. The CDR3 covers 15 residues. Germline V gene lookup returns CDR1 SGHDN and CDR2 FVKESK. This chain's CDR3 is CASSFVDGAFPGYTF. CDR3 nucleotides: TGTGCCAGCAGCTTCGTCGACGGTGCCTTTCCCGGCTACACCTTC. Looking up the rest from reference TRBV14 and TRBJ1-2 gives the full variable domain: EAGVTQFPSHSVIEKGQTVTLRCDPISGHDNLYWYRRVMGKEIKFLLHFVKESKQDESGMPNNRFLAERTGGTYSTLKVQPAELEDSGVYFCASSFVDGAFPGYTFGSGTRLTVV.

As concerns this clone: A junction end diverges from the germline sequence, so it may reflect a read error. The rearrangement joins TRBV29-1 to TRBJ1-1; unclear D gene. This CDR3 contains 14 residues. Germline values: CDR1 SQVTM, CDR2 ANQGSEA. The CDR3 region is CSVEGGRVWTEAFF. The CDR3 coding sequence is TGCAGCGTGGAAGGTGGGAGGGTTTGGACTGAAGCTTTCTTT. Combining the CDR3 with reference TRBV29-1 and TRBJ1-1 gives the whole variable domain SAVISQKPSRDICQRGTSLTIQCQVDSQVTMMFWYRQQPGQSLTLIATANQGSEATYESGFVIDKFPISRPNLTFSTLTVSNMSPEDSSIYLCSVEGGRVWTEAFFGQGTRLTVV.

The chain joins TRBV19 to TRBJ1-5; D is uncertain. The CDR3 spans 14 residues. Looked up from germline, CDR1 is LNHDA and CDR2 is SQIVND (reference sequence). V was cut by 10 bases and J by 0 bases, with 13 bases left in between. Here the CDR3 reads CATCGQISNQPQHF. As DNA, the CDR3 is TGTGCCACGTGCGGGCAGATTAGCAATCAGCCCCAGCATTTT.

This chain connects TRBV18 to TRBJ1-1; D remains ambiguous. V shed 3 bases and J shed 2 bases, with 13 bases lying between them. This CDR3 region has 15 residues. The germline CDR1 and CDR2 sequences are KGHSH and LQKENI. CDR3 protein: CASSPARGSNTEAFF. CDR3 nucleotide sequence: TGTGCCAGCTCACCGGCGCGAGGGTCTAACACTGAAGCTTTCTTT. Complete variable domain (other parts from reference TRBV18 and TRBJ1-1): NAGVMQNPRHLVRRRGQEARLRCSPMKGHSHVYWYRQLPEEGLKFMVYLQKENIIDESGMPKERFSAEFPKEGPSILRIQQVVRGDSAAYFCASSPARGSNTEAFFGQGTRLTVV.

The chain combines TRBV5-1 with TRBJ1-2, with TRBD1 as a possible D gene (6 bases). Trimming took off 4 bases at V and 4 bases at J, with 17 bases between the two ends. Germline CDR1 reads SGHRS; CDR2 reads YFSETQ. This CDR3 is built from 15 residues. Here the CDR3 DNA reads TGCGCCAGCAGCACGAGCGGGGGGCTCGGCTATGGCTACACCTTC. The encoded protein is CASSTSGGLGYGYTF.

V is TRBV19 and J is TRBJ2-6, with TRBD1 identical over 7 bases. With 6 bases clipped from V and 2 bases from J, the junction kept 4 bases outside the gene matches. The length of the CDR3 is 15 residues. Germline V CDR1 and CDR2: LNHDA, SQIVND (reference sequence). CDR3 in DNA: TGTGCCAGTAGCACAGGGGATACTGGGGCCAACGTCCTGACTTTC. Protein: CASSTGDTGANVLTF.

Points on this clone: The same CDR3 arises from other DNA sequences in this sample as well. This chain uses TRBV2 with TRBJ1-2; D is unresolved. This CDR3 is built from 13 residues. The V end lost 2 bases, the J end lost 4 bases, and 8 bases lay between the germline ends. Germline CDR1 is SNHLY and CDR2 is FYNNEI. As DNA, the CDR3 is TGTGCCAGCAGTGAAAGGCAGGTCTATGGCTACACCTTC. Translation gives CASSERQVYGYTF.

The CDR3, as DNA: TGTGCCAGCAGCCCTCGGACAGGGGAAAACGAGCAGTACTTC. This encodes CASSPRTGENEQYF. The V and J genes are TRBV9 and TRBJ2-7; 9 bases line up with TRBD1. Germline-derived CDR1 and CDR2 are SGDLS and YYNGEE. The CDR3 loop spans 14 amino acids. The trim removed 4 bases at V and 5 bases at J, leaving 7 bases unmatched.

The chain recombines TRBV2 with TRBJ2-7; TRBD2 agrees at 9 bases. V dropped 6 bases and J dropped 12; count of bases not matched to a gene: 18. The CDR3 has 15 amino acids. Per germline, CDR1 SNHLY and CDR2 FYNNEI. Here the CDR3 reads CASRALTSGPKGGYF. DNA of the CDR3: TGTGCCAGCAGAGCTCTGACTAGCGGACCAAAGGGAGGGTACTTC.